These 11 T cell receptor beta chains share one sample of origin, sequenced in a study of blood T cell repertoires in COVID-19. The data were produced by immunoSEQ multiplex PCR, yet TCRdb's version contains in-frame clones alone and is incomplete. The sample consists of about 290,000 clones, around nine tenths of them appearing once. The specimen was PBMCs or T cells enriched from blood (not recorded which). These receptors originate from a woman between 35 and 50 years old who had recovered from COVID-19.

The V and J genes are TRBV4-1 and TRBJ2-7, with 9 bases matching TRBD1. CDR3 size: 16 residues. The V gene's germline CDR1 is MGHRA and CDR2 YSYEKL. The V segment lost 4 bases and the J segment 5 bases; nucleotides outside the gene matches: 12. The CDR3 nucleotides read TGCGCCAGCAGCCGTGAAGGGACAGGGACGTATGACGAGCAGTACTTC. It yields the protein CASSREGTGTYDEQYF.

In nucleotides, the CDR3 is TGTGCCAGCAGTCGACAGGGATACGAGCAGTACTTC. This translates into CASSRQGYEQYF. The rearrangement links TRBV12-3 or TRBV12-4 to TRBJ2-7, with 7 bases fitting TRBD1. J gave up 4 bases and V 5 bases, and 2 bases lay outside the gene matches. The CDR3 runs to 12 residues.

This clone was found once. The chain carries TRBV5-1 and TRBJ2-7, with TRBD1 as a possible D gene (6 bases). The CDR3 length is 16 residues. CDR1 and CDR2 from the germline V gene are SGHRS and YFSETQ. Between the trimmed V and J ends, which lost 4 bases and 3 bases, there was a span of 20 bases. CDR3 nucleotides: TGCGCCAGCAGCCGGAGTGGACAGTTGGGGGACTACGAGCAGTACTTC. This gives the protein CASSRSGQLGDYEQYF.

The chain has TRBV5-4 and TRBJ1-2, with 10 bases aligning to TRBD1. Unmatched junction bases numbered 6, after V lost 4 bases and J lost 3 bases. This CDR3 spans 15 amino acids. Germline V lookup: CDR1 SGHNT, CDR2 YYREEE (reference sequence). The CDR3 coding sequence is TGTGCCAGCAGCCCGGCTGGGACAGGGGACTATGGCTACACCTTC. Translation gives CASSPAGTGDYGYTF.

This chain connects TRBV29-1 to TRBJ1-1; no clear D. The CDR3 runs to 14 residues. V was shortened by 6 bases and J by 3 bases, with 17 bases between the two germline ends. Per germline, CDR1 SQVTM and CDR2 ANQGSEA. The CDR3 nucleotides read TGCAGCGTCGCAGGACTGCCTCGGGACACTGAAGCTTTCTTT. Translated, it gives CSVAGLPRDTEAFF.

This chain uses TRBV7-9 with TRBJ2-5; 8 nucleotides line up with TRBD1. After removal of 1 base from V and 5 bases from J, the junction contained 12 bases not matched to a gene. This CDR3 has 17 amino acids. Germline CDR1 reads SEHNR; CDR2 reads FQNEAQ (reference sequence). For the CDR3, the DNA is TGTGCCAGCAGCTTAGGTGGCGTCGGGACAGGTTGGGAGACCCAGTACTTC. Its protein product is CASSLGGVGTGWETQYF.

The rearrangement joins TRBV7-3 to TRBJ2-3; D may be TRBD2 (6 bases). The germline V and J ends were trimmed by 3 bases and 0 bases, with 25 bases remaining between them. Germline V gene sequence: CDR1 SGHTA, CDR2 FQGTGA. This CDR3 contains 20 residues. The CDR3 region has the DNA TGTGCCAGCAGCTTGCGCACCGTAACCCGCGGGGCCCCTAGCACAGATACGCAGTATTTT. This sequence encodes CASSLRTVTRGAPSTDTQYF.

This clone was recorded only once. This chain connects TRBV6-2 or TRBV6-3 to TRBJ2-3; no reliable D call. CDR3 length equals 15 residues. Germline CDR1 is MNHEY and CDR2 is SVGEGT. Trimming pared 3 bases from V and 0 bases from J, leaving 10 bases between. DNA for the CDR3: TGTGCCAGCAGTTATCAAACAGCTAGCACAGATACGCAGTATTTT. Translation: CASSYQTASTDTQYF.

The genes are TRBV19 and TRBJ2-7, with TRBD1 matching 8 bases. The CDR3 has 14 residues. Germline V CDR1 and CDR2: LNHDA, SQIVND (reference sequence). V lost 8 bases to trimming and J lost 3 bases; unmatched junction nucleotides: 9. The chain's CDR3 is CASRKRTGYYEQYF. Here the CDR3 DNA reads TGTGCCAGTCGGAAAAGGACAGGGTACTACGAGCAGTACTTC.

V is TRBV9 and J is TRBJ2-2; weak D call: TRBD2 (5 bases). Germline V CDR1 and CDR2: SGDLS, YYNGEE. The CDR3 length is 15 residues. The ends were cut back, 0 bases at V and 4 bases at J, with 10 bases in the middle. DNA of the CDR3: TGTGCCAGCAGCGTAGCTTCGGACTCCACCGGGGAGCTGTTTTTT. Translation gives CASSVASDSTGELFF.

In this sample, this clone turned up once. The chain links TRBV6-1 to TRBJ1-5; unclear D gene. With 1 base removed from V and 4 bases from J, the gap between germline ends came to 8 bases. The CDR3 consists of 14 residues. Germline assignment: CDR1 MNHNS and CDR2 SASEGT. This CDR3 is CASSEGPGNQPQHF. CDR3 in DNA: TGTGCCAGCAGTGAAGGTCCGGGGAATCAGCCCCAGCATTTT.